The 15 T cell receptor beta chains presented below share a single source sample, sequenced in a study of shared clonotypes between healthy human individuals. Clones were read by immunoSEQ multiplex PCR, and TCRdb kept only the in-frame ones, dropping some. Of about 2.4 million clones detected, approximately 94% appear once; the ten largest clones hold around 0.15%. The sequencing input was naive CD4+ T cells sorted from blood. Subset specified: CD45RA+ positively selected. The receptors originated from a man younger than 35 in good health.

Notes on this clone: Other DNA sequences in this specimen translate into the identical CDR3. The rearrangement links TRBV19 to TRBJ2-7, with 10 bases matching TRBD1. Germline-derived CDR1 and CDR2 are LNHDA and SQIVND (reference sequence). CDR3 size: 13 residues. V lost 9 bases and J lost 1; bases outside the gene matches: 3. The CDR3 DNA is TGTGCCAGCGGACAGGGGGGGTCCTACGAGCAGTACTTC. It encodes CASGQGGSYEQYF.

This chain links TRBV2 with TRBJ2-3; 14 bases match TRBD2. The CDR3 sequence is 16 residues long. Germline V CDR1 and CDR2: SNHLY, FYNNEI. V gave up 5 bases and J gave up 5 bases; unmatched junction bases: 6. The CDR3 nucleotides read TGTGCCAGCAGTCGACTAGCGGGAGGGCCGGAAGATACGCAGTATTTT. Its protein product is CASSRLAGGPEDTQYF.

This CDR3 reads CASSLRAGGLGETQYF. The CDR3 region has the DNA TGTGCCAGCAGCTTGCGGGCGGGAGGCCTCGGAGAGACCCAGTACTTC. This chain joins TRBV5-6 and TRBJ2-5, with 8 bases aligning to TRBD2. Germline trimming cut 1 base from V and 4 bases from J; bases unmatched to any gene: 9. The CDR3 runs 16 residues. Germline values: CDR1 SGHDT, CDR2 YYEEEE. The variable domain in full, completed from reference TRBV5-6 and TRBJ2-5, reads DAGVTQSPTHLIKTRGQQVTLRCSPKSGHDTVSWYQQALGQGPQFIFQYYEEEERQRGNFPDRFSGHQFPNYSSELNVNALLLGDSALYLCASSLRAGGLGETQYFGPGTRLLVL.

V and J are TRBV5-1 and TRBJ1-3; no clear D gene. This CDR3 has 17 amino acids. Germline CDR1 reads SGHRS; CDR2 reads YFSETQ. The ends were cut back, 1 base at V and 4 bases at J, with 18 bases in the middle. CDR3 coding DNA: TGCGCCAGCAGCTTGAGAGGTCAGAACCCTGGAGGAAACACCATATATTTT. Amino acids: CASSLRGQNPGGNTIYF.

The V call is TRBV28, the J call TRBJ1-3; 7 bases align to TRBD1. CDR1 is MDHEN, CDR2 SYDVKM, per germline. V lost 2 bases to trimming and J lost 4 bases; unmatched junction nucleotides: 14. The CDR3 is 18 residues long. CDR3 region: CASSLRGGGRGTGNTIYF. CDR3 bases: TGTGCCAGCAGTTTAAGAGGGGGCGGCCGGGGAACCGGAAACACCATATATTTT.

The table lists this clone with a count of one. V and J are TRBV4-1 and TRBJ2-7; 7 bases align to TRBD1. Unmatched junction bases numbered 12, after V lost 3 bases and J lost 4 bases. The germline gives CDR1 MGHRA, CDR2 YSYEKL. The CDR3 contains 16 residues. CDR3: CASSQGLTGAWYEQYF. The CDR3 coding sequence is TGCGCCAGCAGCCAGGGCCTTACAGGGGCGTGGTACGAGCAGTACTTC.

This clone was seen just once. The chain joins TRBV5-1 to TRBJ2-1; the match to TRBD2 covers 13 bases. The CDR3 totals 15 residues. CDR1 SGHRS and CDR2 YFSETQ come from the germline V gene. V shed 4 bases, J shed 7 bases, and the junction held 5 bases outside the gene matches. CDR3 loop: CASSPGLAGTNEQFF. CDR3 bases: TGCGCCAGCAGCCCGGGACTAGCGGGAACAAATGAGCAGTTCTTC.

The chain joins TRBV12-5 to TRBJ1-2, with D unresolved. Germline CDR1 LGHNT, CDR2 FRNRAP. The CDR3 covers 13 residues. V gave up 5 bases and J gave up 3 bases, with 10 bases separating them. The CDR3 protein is CASGTDGHYGYTF. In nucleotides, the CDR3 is TGTGCTAGTGGTACGGACGGGCACTATGGCTACACCTTC.

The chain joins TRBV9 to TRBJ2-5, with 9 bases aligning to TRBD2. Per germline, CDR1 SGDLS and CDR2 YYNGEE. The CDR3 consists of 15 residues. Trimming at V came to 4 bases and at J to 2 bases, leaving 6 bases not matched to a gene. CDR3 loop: CASSYNSGGQETQYF. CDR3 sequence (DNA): TGTGCCAGCAGCTATAATAGCGGGGGACAAGAGACCCAGTACTTC.

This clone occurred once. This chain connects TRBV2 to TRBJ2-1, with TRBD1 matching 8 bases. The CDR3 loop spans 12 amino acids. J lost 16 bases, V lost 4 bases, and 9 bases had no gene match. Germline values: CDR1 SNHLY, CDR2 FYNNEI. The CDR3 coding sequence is TGTGCCAGCAGTGGCCCCCGGGACAGGTTCTTCTTC. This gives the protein CASSGPRDRFFF.

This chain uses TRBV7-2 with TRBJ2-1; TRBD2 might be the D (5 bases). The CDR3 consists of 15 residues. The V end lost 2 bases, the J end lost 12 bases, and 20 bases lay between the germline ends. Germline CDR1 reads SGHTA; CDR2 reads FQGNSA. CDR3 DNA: TGTGCCAGCAGCTTAAATCCCAGCGGCCAAGGACCGCAGTTCTTC. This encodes CASSLNPSGQGPQFF.

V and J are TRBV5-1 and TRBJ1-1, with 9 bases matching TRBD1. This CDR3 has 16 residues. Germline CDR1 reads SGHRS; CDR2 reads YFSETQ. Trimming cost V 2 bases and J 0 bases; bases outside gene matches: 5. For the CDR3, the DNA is TGCGCCAGCAGCTTAACAGGGGGCCCGATGAACACTGAAGCTTTCTTT. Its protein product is CASSLTGGPMNTEAFF.

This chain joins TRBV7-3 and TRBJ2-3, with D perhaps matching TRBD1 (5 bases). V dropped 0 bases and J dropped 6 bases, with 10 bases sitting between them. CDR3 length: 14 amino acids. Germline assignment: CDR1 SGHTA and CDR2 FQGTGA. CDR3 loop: CASSLTPKGDTQYF. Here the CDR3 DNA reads TGTGCCAGCAGCTTAACGCCAAAGGGGGATACGCAGTATTTT.

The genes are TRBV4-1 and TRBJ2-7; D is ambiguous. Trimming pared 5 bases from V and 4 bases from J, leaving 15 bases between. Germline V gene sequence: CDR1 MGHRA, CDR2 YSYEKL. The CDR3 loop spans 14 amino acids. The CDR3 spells CASSKAPSQYEQYF. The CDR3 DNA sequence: TGCGCCAGCAGCAAAGCCCCTTCACAGTACGAGCAGTACTTC.

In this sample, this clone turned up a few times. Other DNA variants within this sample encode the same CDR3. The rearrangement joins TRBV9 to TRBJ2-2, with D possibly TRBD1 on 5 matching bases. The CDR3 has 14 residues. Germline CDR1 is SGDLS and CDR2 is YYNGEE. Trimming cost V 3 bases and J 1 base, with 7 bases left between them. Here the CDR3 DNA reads TGTGCCAGCAGCGCAACAGGGAACACCGGGGAGCTGTTTTTT. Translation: CASSATGNTGELFF.